The rows below give T cell receptor beta chains drawn from one sample of a study of OX40 agonist ivuxolimab in advanced cancers. Data came from immunoSEQ multiplex PCR; TCRdb stores just in-frame clones and leaves some out. The sample has just under 80,000 clones, around four fifths seen once; the top ten hold just under 25%. This material consisted of CD4+ or CD8+ T cells sorted from blood, taken in a trial of the OX40 agonist ivuxolimab. Receptors originate from an adult with an advanced solid tumor such as melanoma, head and neck, liver or kidney cancer. Both conserved end residues are part of each CDR3. A D gene is named only where the DNA matches it firmly. Expanded clones are given a class, and other clones once, few, many or no size at all.

TRBD1 | . | TRBJ1-2 | TRBV30 | CASNRGRDYGYTF | TGTGCCTCGAACAGGGGGCGCGACTATGGCTACACCTTC
TRBD2 | . | TRBJ2-5 | TRBV7-2 | CASSFQGGRQETQYF | TGTGCCAGCAGTTTTCAGGGAGGGCGACAAGAGACCCAGTACTTC
TRBD1 | . | TRBJ1-1 | TRBV5-6 | CASSWGQFGGTEAFF | TGTGCCAGCAGCTGGGGACAGTTCGGTGGCACTGAAGCTTTCTTT
. | . | TRBJ2-5 | TRBV2 | CASKYQETQYF | TGTGCCAGCAAGTACCAAGAGACCCAGTACTTC
. | . | TRBJ1-4 | TRBV4-3 | CASSQDVLGSTNEKLFF | TGCGCCAGCAGCCAAGATGTATTAGGATCAACTAATGAAAAACTGTTTTTT
TRBD2 | . | TRBJ2-3 | TRBV5-8 | CASSLGAGGHADTQYF | TGTGCCAGCAGCTTGGGAGCGGGAGGGCACGCGGATACGCAGTATTTT
. | . | TRBJ1-6 | TRBV6-6 | CATNRDNSPLHF | TGTGCCACCAATAGGGATAATTCACCCCTCCACTTT
. | . | TRBJ1-5 | TRBV4-1 | CASSQASSGDSNQPQHF | TGCGCCAGCAGCCAAGCATCTTCGGGGGATAGCAATCAGCCCCAGCATTTT
. | . | TRBJ2-3 | TRBV11-2 | CASSSLGTDTQYF | TGTGCCAGCAGCTCCCTTGGCACAGATACGCAGTATTTT
. | . | TRBJ2-2 | TRBV10-1 | CASSEGLRGTGELFF | TGCGCCAGCAGTGAAGGTTTGAGGGGCACCGGGGAGCTGTTTTTT
. | . | TRBJ1-6 | TRBV5-1 | CASSPSLVFTNPNSPLHF | TGCGCCAGCAGCCCTAGCCTCGTTTTCACCAATCCCAATTCACCCCTCCACTTT
TRBD2 | . | TRBJ2-7 | TRBV9 | CASSLGLAEPYEQYF | TGTGCCAGCAGCCTAGGACTAGCGGAACCTTACGAGCAGTACTTC
. | . | TRBJ2-5 | TRBV30 | CAWSLAGRPETQYF | TGTGCCTGGAGTCTTGCCGGGAGACCCGAGACCCAGTACTTC
. | . | TRBJ2-4 | TRBV7-2 | CASSRPGRDIQYF | TGTGCCAGCAGCAGACCGGGGCGGGACATTCAGTACTTC
. | . | TRBJ1-2 | TRBV5-4 | CASSLDGGYTF | TGTGCCAGCAGCTTGGATGGTGGCTACACCTTC
. | . | TRBJ1-1 | TRBV29-1 | CSAKPSGQLNTEAFF | TGCAGCGCCAAACCCTCGGGACAATTGAACACTGAAGCTTTCTTT
. | once | TRBJ2-2 | TRBV19 | CASSWYLRDGHTGELFF | TGTGCCAGTAGTTGGTACCTCCGGGACGGGCACACCGGGGAGCTGTTTTTT
TRBD1 | few | TRBJ2-2 | TRBV6-1 | CASSVKQGMNTGELFF | TGTGCCAGCAGTGTAAAACAGGGGATGAACACCGGGGAGCTGTTTTTT
TRBD2 | . | TRBJ2-2 | TRBV9 | CASATSGGLNTGELFF | TGTGCCAGCGCGACTAGCGGGGGCCTAAACACCGGGGAGCTGTTTTTT
. | . | TRBJ2-4 | TRBV7-2 | CASSLGGAGAGRLYIQYF | TGTGCCAGCAGCTTAGGGGGTGCAGGGGCAGGGAGGTTATACATTCAGTACTTC
TRBD2 | . | TRBJ2-5 | TRBV19 | CASSMSSGGGPETQYF | TGTGCCAGTAGTATGAGTAGCGGGGGGGGCCCAGAGACCCAGTACTTC
. | . | TRBJ1-1 | TRBV7-9 | CASSYRRNATEAFF | TGTGCCAGCAGCTACCGACGAAATGCCACTGAAGCTTTCTTT